This T cell receptor (beta chain) is from a study of long-term antiretroviral therapy in people with HIV. Study-wide findings and caveats: Regardless of time point, clones expanded before ART dominated the repertoire.

The libraries were made with immunoSEQ v3.0 at survey level. Sequenced by immunoSEQ multiplex PCR; TCRdb stores in-frame clones only, minus some. The repertoire includes about 28,000 clones, over 90% of them detected once, and approximately 10% sits in the top ten. V gave up 8 bases and J gave up 4 bases, with 14 bases separating them. This CDR3 region has 13 residues. CDR1 is MNHNY and CDR2 is SVGAGI in the germline V gene (reference sequence). Sampling of each donor yielded at least one pre-ART PBMC sample and at least two post-ART PBMC samples. Every specimen provided 1-10 million cryopreserved PBMC before DNA extraction took place. This clone has a single count. The antigen is not known.

The J gene is TRBJ2-5, the V gene TRBV6-6, with D possibly being TRBD2 (6 bases). The source is a middle-aged man with HIV. The material sequenced was unsorted PBMCs, taken 6.2 years after starting antiretroviral therapy. In DNA form, the CDR3 reads TGTGCCAGCTGGGACGGGAGCGTAGAGACCCAGTACTTC. It is translated as CASWDGSVETQYF.